The clone carrying this T cell receptor beta chain was seen more than once but under ten times. Then a second PCR, running roughly 7 to 11 cycles, was carried out with a sample-barcoded 5' primer and a J-beta primer mix. TCRdb reanalysed the 5' RACE reads using MiXCR and keeps one entry per CDR3 protein. Of approximately 800,000 distinct CDR3 sequences detected, around 34% appear once; the ten largest clones hold 10% to 15%. The data were taken from a study of blood T cells in healthy people across ages. This CDR3 is built from 15 residues. Germline CDR1 MDHEN, CDR2 SYDVKM. Trimming removed 3 bases from V and 6 bases from J, with 15 bases in between.

The origin of this receptor is a man in his late teens or twenties in good health. The chain employs TRBV28 and TRBJ2-1; D assignment may be TRBD1 or TRBD2 (5 bases each). The specimen was blood. The CDR3 region is CASSLSGLGGNEQFF. The CDR3 DNA is TGTGCCAGCAGTTTGTCAGGGCTTGGAGGCAATGAGCAGTTCTTC.